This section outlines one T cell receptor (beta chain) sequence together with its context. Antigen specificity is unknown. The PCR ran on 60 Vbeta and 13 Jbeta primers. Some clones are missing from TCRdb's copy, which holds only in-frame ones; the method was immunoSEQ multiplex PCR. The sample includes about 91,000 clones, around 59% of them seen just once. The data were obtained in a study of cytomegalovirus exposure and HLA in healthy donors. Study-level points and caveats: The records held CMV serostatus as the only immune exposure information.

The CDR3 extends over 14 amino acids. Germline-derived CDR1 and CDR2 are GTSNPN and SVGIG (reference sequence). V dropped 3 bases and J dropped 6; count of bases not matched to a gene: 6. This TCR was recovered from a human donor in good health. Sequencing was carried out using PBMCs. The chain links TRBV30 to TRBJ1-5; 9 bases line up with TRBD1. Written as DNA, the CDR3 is TGTGCCTGGAGCGAAGCGACAGGGGGTCAGCCCCAGCATTTT. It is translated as CAWSEATGGQPQHF. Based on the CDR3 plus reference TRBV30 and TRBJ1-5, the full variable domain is SQTIHQWPATLVQPVGSPLSLECTVEGTSNPNLYWYRQAAGRGLQLLFYSVGIGQISSEVPQNLSASRPQDRQFILSSKKLLLSDSGFYLCAWSEATGGQPQHFGDGTRLSIL.